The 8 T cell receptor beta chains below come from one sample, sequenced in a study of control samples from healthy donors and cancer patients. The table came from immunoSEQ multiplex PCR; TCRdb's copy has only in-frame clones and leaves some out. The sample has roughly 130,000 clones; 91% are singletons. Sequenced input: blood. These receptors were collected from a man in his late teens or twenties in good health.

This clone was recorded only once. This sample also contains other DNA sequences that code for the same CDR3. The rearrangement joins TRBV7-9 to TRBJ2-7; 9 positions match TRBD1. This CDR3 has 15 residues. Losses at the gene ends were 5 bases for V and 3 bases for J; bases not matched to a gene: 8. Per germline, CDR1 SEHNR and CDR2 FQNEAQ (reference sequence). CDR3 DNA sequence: TGTGCCAGCAGCCCCCGGGACAGGGTAGGCTACGAGCAGTACTTC. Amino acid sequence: CASSPRDRVGYEQYF.

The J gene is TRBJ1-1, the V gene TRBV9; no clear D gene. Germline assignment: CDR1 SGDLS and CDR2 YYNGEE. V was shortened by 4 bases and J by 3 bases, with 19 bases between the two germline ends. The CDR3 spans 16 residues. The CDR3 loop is CASSPRVGVQDTEAFF. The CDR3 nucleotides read TGTGCCAGCAGCCCCCGGGTCGGGGTTCAGGACACTGAAGCTTTCTTT.

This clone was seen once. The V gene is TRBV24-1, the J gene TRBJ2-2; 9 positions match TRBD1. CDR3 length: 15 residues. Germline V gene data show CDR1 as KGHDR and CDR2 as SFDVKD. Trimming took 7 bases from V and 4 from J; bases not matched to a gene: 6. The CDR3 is CATSSRDRVTGELFF. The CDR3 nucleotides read TGTGCCACCAGCTCCCGGGACAGGGTCACCGGGGAGCTGTTTTTT.

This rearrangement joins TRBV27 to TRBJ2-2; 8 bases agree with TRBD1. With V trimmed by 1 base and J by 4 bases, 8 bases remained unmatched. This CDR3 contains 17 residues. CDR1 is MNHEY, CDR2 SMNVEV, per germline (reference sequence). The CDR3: CASSLFAGGAGTGELFF. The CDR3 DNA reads TGTGCCAGCAGTTTATTCGCAGGGGGCGCGGGCACCGGGGAGCTGTTTTTT.

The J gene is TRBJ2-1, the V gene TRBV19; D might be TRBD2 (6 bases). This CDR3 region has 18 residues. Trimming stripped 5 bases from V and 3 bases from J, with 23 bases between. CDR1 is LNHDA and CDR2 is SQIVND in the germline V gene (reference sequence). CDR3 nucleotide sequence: TGTGCCAGTAGTGACGGCGGTGGTGGGGCTAGCGTCTACAATGAGCAGTTCTTC. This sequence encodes CASSDGGGGASVYNEQFF.

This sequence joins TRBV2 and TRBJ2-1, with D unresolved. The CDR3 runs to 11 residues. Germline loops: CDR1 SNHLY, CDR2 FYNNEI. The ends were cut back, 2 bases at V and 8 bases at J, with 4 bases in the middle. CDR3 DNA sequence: TGTGCCAGCAGTGAATACGATGAGCAGTTCTTC. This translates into CASSEYDEQFF.

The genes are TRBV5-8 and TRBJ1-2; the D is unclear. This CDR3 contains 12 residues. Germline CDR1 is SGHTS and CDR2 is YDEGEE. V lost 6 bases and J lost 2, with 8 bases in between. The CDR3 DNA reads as TGTGCCAGCACTACAGTAAACTATGGCTACACCTTC. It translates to CASTTVNYGYTF.

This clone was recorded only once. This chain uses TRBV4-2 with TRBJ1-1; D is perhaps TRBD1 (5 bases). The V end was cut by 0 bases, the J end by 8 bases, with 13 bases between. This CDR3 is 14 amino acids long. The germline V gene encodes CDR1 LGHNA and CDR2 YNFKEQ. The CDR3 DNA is TGTGCCAGCAGCCAAGATAGGGGACGGTCGGAAGCTTTCTTT. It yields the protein CASSQDRGRSEAFF.